This TCR beta chain was retrieved from a study of cytomegalovirus exposure and HLA in healthy donors. This clone was detected once. Its antigen is undetermined. Assay: immunoSEQ multiplex PCR; the TCRdb copy retains only in-frame clones and omits some. The table has over 45,000 clones, around 90% seen once; the top ten hold 0.9% to 1.4%. The CDR3 runs to 14 residues. Trimming removed 4 bases from V and 4 bases from J, with 10 bases in between. Germline V gene sequence: CDR1 LGHNA, CDR2 YSLEER. The study's findings and limits: Using the classifier, cytomegalovirus status was reportedly diagnosed with high specificity and sensitivity. For most TCR sequences rarity was the rule, although some public TCRs occurred in many donors.

The chain is built from TRBV4-3 and TRBJ2-2, with D uncertain. Sequenced material: PBMCs. This sequence originates from a man aged 18 to 29 in good health and CMV-seronegative. The CDR3 region has the DNA TGCGCCAGCAGCCGAATCAGCGCCACCGGGGAGCTGTTTTTT. Translation gives CASSRISATGELFF.